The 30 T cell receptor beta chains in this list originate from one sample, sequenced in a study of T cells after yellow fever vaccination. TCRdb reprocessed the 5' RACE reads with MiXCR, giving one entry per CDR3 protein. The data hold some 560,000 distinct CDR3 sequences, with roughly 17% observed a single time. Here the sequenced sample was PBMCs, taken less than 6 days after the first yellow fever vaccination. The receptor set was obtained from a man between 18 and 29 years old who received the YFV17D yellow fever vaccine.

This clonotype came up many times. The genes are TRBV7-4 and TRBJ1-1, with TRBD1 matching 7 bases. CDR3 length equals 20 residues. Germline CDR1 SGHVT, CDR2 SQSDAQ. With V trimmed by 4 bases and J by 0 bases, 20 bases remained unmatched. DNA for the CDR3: TGTGCCAGCAGCTCTCTTAGTCGAGGGGGGACAGCGTTTCTGAACACTGAAGCTTTCTTT. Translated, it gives CASSSLSRGGTAFLNTEAFF. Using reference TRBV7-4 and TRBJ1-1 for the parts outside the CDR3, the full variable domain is GAGVSQSPRYKVAKRGRDVALRCDSISGHVTLYWYRQTLGQGSEVLTYSQSDAQRDKSGRPSGRFSAERPERSVSTLKIQRTEQGDSAVYLCASSSLSRGGTAFLNTEAFFGQGTRLTVV.

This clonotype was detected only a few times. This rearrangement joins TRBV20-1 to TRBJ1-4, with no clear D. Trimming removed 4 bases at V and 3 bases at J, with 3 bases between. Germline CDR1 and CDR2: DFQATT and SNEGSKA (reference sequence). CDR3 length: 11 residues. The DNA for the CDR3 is TGCAGTGCTATGGCTAATGAAAAACTGTTTTTT. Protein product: CSAMANEKLFF.

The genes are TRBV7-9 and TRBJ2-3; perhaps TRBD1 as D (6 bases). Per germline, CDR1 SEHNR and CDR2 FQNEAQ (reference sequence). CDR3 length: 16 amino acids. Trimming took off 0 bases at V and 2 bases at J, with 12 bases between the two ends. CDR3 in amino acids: CASSLALGGLTDTQYF. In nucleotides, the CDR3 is TGTGCCAGCAGCTTAGCGCTTGGGGGCCTCACAGATACGCAGTATTTT.

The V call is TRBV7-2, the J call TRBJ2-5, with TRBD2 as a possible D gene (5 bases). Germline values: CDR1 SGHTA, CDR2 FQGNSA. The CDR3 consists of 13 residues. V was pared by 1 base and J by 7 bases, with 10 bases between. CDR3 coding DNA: TGTGCCAGCAGCTTAGAGCGGTGGGGGACCCAGTACTTC. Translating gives CASSLERWGTQYF.

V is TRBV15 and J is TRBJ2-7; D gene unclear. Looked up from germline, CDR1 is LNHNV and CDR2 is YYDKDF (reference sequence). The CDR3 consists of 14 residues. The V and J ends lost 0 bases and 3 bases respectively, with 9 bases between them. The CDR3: CATSRDNGDYEQYF. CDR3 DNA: TGTGCCACCAGCAGAGATAACGGAGACTACGAGCAGTACTTC. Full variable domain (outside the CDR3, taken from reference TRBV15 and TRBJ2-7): DAMVIQNPRYQVTQFGKPVTLSCSQTLNHNVMYWYQQKSSQAPKLLFHYYDKDFNNEADTPDNFQSRRPNTSFCFLDIRSPGLGDTAMYLCATSRDNGDYEQYFGPGTRLTVT.

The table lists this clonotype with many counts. CDR3 amino acids: CASHPQKRVRGGTDTQYF. CDR3 nucleotide sequence: TGCGCCAGCCATCCCCAGAAAAGAGTGCGGGGTGGCACAGATACGCAGTATTTT. The chain links TRBV5-1 to TRBJ2-3; D may be TRBD2 (6 bases). The CDR3 contains 18 residues. Germline V CDR1 and CDR2: SGHRS, YFSETQ. Trimming removed 7 bases from V and 1 base from J, with 25 bases in between.

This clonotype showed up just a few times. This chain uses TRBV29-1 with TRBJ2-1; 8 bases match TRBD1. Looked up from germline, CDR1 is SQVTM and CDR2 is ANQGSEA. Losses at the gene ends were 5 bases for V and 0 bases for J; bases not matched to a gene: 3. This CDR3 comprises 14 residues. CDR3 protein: CSVKGQDSYNEQFF. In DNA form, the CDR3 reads TGCAGCGTTAAGGGACAGGACTCCTACAATGAGCAGTTCTTC.

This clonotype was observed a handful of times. This CDR3 is CASSQAWAAVQYF. For the CDR3, the DNA is TGCGCCAGCAGCCAAGCATGGGCCGCCGTGCAGTATTTT. The rearrangement uses TRBV4-3 and TRBJ2-3, with D unresolved. The CDR3 runs to 13 residues. V was cut by 1 base and J by 11 bases, with 13 bases left in between. The germline CDR1 and CDR2 sequences are LGHNA and YSLEER.

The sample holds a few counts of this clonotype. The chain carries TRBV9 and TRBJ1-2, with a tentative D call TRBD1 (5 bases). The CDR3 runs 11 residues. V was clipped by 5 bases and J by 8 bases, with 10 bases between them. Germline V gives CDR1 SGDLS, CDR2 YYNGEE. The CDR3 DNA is TGTGCCAGCAGTACCGGGACCGGCTACACCTTC. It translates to CASSTGTGYTF.

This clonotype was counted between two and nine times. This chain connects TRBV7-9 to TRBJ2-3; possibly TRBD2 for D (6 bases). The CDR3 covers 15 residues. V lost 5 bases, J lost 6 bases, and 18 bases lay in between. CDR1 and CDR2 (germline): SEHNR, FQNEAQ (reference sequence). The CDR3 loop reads CASSPPVGGRDTQYF. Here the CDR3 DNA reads TGTGCCAGCAGCCCTCCTGTGGGGGGACGGGATACGCAGTATTTT.

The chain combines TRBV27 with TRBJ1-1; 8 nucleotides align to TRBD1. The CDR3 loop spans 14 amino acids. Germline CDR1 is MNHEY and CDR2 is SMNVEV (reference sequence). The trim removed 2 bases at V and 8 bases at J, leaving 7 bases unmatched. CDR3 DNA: TGTGCCAGCAGTTTAAACAGGGGGTCGGCGGAAGCTTTCTTT. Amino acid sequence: CASSLNRGSAEAFF.

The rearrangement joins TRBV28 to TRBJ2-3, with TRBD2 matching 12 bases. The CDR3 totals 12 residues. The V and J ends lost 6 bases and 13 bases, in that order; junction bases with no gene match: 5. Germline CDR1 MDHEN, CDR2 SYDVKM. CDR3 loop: CASSILAGGEYF. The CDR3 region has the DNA TGTGCCAGCAGCATACTAGCGGGGGGAGAGTATTTT.

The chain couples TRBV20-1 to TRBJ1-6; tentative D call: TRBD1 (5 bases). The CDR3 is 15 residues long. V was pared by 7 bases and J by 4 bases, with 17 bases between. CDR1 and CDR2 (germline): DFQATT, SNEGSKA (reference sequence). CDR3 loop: CSVNRDGIYNSPLHF. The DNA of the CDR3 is TGCAGTGTCAACCGGGACGGCATATATAATTCACCCCTCCACTTT.

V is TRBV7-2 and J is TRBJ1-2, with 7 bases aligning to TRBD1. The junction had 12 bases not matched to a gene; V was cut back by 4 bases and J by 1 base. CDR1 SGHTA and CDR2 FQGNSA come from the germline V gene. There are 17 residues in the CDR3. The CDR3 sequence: CASSSVPGQGVNYGYTF. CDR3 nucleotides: TGTGCCAGCAGCTCCGTCCCTGGGCAGGGGGTTAACTATGGCTACACCTTC.

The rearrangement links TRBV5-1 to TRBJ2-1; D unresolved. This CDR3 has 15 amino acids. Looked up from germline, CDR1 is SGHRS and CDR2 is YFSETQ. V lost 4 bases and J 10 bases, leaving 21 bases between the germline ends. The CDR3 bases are TGCGCCAGCAGCCAATGGGAAACTCCCCAAGGCGAGCAGTTCTTC. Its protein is CASSQWETPQGEQFF.

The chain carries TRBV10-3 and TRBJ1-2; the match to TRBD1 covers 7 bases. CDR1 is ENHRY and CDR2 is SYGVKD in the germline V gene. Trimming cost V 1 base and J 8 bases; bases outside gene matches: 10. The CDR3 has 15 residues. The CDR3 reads CAISEWTGGPGGYTF. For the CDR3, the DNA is TGTGCCATCAGTGAGTGGACAGGCGGGCCGGGGGGCTACACCTTC.

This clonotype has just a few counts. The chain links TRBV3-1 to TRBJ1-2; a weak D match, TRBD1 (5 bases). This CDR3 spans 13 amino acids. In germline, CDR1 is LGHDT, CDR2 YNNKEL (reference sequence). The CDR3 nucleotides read TGTGCGGCGAGGGGTGGACACCTCTATGGCTACACCTTC. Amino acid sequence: CAARGGHLYGYTF.

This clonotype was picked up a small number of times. In nucleotides, the CDR3 is TGTGCCAGCAGCCAAGGAACACCTGAGCAGTTCTTC. This gives the protein CASSQGTPEQFF. This chain joins TRBV4-2 and TRBJ2-1, with D uncertain. This CDR3 has 12 residues. V lost 1 base and J 9 bases, leaving 7 bases between the germline ends. From germline, CDR1 is LGHNA and CDR2 YNFKEQ.

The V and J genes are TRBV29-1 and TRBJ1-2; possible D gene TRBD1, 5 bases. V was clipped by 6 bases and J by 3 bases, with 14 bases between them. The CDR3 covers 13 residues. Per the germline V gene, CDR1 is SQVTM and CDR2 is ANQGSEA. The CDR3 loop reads CSVWGNSDYGYTF. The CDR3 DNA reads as TGCAGCGTGTGGGGGAACAGCGACTATGGCTACACCTTC.

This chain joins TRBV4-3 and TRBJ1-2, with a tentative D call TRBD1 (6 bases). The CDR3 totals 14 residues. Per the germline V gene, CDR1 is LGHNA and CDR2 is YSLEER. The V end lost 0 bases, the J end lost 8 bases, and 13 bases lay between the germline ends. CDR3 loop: CASSQDWGARGYTF. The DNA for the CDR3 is TGCGCCAGCAGCCAAGATTGGGGGGCGCGGGGCTACACCTTC.

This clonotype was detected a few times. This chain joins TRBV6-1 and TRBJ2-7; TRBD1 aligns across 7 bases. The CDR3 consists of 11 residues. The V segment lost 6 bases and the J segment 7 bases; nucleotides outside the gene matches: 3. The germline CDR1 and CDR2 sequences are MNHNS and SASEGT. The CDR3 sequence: CASRTRGEQYF. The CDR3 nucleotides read TGTGCCAGCAGGACCAGGGGGGAGCAGTACTTC.

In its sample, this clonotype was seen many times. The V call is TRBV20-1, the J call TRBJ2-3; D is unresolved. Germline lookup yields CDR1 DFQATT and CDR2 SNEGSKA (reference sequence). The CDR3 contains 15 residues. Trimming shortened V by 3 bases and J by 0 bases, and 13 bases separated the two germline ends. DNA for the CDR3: TGCAGTGCTAGGGGCAATCCATCTAGCACAGATACGCAGTATTTT. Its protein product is CSARGNPSSTDTQYF.

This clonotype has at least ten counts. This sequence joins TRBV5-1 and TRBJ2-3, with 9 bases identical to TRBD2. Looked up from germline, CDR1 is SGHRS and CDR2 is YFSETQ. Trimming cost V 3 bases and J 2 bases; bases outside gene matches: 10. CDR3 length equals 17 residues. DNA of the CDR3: TGCGCCAGCAGCTCCAGCCCGGGACTAGCTGACACAGATACGCAGTATTTT. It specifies CASSSSPGLADTDTQYF.

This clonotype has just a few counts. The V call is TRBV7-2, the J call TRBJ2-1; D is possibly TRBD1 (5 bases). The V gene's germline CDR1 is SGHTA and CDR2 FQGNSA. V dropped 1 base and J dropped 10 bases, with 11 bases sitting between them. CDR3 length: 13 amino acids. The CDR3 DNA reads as TGTGCCAGCAGCTTAGACAGGCACGCGGAGCAGTTCTTC. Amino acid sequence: CASSLDRHAEQFF.

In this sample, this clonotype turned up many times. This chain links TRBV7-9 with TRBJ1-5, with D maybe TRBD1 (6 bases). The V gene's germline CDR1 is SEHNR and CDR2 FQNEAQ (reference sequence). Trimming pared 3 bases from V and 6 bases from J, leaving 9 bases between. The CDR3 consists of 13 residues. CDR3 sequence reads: CASSLGGGQPQHF. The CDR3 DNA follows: TGTGCCAGCAGCTTGGGAGGGGGTCAGCCCCAGCATTTT.

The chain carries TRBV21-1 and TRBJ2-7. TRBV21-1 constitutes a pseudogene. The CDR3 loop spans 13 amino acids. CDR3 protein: CASTRTRAYEQYV. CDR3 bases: TGTGCCAGCACCAGAACACGGGCCTACGAGCAGTACGTC.

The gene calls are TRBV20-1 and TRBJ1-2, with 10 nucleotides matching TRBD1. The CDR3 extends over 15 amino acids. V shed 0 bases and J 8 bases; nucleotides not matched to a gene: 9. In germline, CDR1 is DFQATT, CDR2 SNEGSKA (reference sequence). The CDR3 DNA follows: TGCAGTGCTAGAGACCTGACAGGGGGCGCGGGAGGCTACACCTTC. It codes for CSARDLTGGAGGYTF.

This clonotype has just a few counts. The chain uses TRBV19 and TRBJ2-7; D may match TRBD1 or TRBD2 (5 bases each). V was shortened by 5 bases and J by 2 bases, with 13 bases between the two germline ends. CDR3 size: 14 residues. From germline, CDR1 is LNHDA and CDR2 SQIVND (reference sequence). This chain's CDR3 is CASSQRGGAYEQYV. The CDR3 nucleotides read TGTGCCAGTAGTCAACGTGGGGGAGCCTACGAGCAGTACGTC.

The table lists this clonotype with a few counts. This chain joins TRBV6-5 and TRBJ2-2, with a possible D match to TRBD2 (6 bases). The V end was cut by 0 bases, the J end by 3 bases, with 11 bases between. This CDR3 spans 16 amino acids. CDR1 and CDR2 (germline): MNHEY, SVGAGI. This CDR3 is CASSYSTREDTGELFF. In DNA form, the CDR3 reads TGTGCCAGCAGTTACTCGACCAGGGAGGACACCGGGGAGCTGTTTTTT.

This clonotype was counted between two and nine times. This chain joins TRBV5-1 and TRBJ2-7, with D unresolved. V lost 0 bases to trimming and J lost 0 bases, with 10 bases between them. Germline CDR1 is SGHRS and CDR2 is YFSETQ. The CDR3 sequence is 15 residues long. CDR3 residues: CASSLGIGISYEQYF. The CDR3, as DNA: TGCGCCAGCAGCTTGGGAATAGGGATCTCCTACGAGCAGTACTTC.